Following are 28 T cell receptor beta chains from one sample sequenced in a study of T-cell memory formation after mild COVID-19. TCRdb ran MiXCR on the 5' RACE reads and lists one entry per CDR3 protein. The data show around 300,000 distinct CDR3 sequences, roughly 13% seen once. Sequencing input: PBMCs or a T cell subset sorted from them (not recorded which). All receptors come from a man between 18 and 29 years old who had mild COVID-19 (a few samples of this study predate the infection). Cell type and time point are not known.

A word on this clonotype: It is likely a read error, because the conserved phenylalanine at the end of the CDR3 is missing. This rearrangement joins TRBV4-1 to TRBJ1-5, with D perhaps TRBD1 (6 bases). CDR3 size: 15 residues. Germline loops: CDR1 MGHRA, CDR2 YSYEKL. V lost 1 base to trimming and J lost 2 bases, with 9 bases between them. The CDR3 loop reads CASSQGGGGNQPQHI. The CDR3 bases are TGCGCCAGCAGCCAAGGGGGGGGCGGCAATCAGCCCCAGCATATT.

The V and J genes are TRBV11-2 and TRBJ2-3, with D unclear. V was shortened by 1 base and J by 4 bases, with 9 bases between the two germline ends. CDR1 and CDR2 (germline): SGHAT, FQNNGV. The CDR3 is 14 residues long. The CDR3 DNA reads TGTGCCAGCAGCTTAGGGATTCTCCCAGATACGCAGTATTTT. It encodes CASSLGILPDTQYF.

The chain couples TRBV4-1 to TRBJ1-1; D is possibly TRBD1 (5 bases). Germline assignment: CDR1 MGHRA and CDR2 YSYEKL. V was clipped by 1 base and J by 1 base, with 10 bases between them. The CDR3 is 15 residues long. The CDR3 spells CASSQVVTENTEAFF. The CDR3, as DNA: TGCGCCAGCAGCCAAGTTGTGACAGAGAACACTGAAGCTTTCTTT.

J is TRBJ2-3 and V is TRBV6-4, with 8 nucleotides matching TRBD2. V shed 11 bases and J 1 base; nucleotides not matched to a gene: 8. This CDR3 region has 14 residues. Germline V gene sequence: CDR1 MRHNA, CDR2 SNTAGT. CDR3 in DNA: TGTGCCTCAGCGGGAGAGTGCGGCACAGATACGCAGTATTTT. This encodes CASAGECGTDTQYF.

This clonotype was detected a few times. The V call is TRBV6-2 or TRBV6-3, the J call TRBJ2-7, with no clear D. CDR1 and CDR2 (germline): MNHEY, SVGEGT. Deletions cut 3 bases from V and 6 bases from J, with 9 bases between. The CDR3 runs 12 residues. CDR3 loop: CASSYPTREQYV. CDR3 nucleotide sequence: TGTGCCAGCAGTTATCCCACTCGCGAGCAGTACGTC.

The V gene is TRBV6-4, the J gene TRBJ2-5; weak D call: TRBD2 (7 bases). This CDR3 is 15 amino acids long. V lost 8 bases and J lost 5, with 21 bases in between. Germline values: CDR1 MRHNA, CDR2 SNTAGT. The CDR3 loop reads CASAPRRGGWETQYF. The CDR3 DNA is TGTGCCAGCGCCCCCCGGAGGGGGGGATGGGAGACCCAGTACTTC.

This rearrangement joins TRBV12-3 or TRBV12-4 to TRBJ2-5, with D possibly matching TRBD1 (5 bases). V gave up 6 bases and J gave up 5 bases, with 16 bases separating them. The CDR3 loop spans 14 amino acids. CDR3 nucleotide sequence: TGTGCCAGCAGCCTTGGACACCCAAGGGAGACCCAGTACTTC. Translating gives CASSLGHPRETQYF.

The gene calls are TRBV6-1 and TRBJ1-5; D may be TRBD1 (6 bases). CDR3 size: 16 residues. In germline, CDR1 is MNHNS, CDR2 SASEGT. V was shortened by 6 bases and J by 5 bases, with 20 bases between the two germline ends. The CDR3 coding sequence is TGTGCCAGCAGGGGGATCAGGGGTTTCCCCGATCAGCCCCAGCATTTT. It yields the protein CASRGIRGFPDQPQHF.

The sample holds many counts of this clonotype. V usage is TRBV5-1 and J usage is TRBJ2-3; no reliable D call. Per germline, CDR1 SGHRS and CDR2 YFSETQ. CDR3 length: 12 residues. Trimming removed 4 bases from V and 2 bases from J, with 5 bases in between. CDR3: CASSTTTDTQYF. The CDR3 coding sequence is TGCGCCAGCAGCACAACCACAGATACGCAGTATTTT.

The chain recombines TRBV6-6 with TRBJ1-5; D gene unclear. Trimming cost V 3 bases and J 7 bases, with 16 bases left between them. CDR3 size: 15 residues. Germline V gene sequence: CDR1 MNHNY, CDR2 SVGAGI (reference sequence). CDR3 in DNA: TGTGCCAGCAGTTATACCGCTCTCGAAGGACAGCCCCAGCATTTT. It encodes CASSYTALEGQPQHF.

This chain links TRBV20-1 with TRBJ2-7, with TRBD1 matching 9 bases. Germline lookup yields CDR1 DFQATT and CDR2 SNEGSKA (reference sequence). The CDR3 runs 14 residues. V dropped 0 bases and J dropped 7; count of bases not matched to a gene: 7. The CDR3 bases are TGCAGTGCTAGAGACTCCAGGACAGGGGTTGAGCAGTACGTC. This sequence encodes CSARDSRTGVEQYV.

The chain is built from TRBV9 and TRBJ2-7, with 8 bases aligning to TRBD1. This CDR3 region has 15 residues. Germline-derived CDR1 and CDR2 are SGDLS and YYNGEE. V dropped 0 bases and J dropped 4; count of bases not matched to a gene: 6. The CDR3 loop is CASSVAAGGEYEQYF. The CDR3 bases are TGTGCCAGCAGCGTAGCGGCAGGGGGCGAATACGAGCAGTACTTC.

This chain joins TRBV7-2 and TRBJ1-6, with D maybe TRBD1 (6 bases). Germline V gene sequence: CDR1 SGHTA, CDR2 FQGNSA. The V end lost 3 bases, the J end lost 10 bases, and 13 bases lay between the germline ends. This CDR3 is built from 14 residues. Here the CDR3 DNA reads TGTGCCAGCAGCTTTGTGCAGGGGAACTCACCCCTCCACTTT. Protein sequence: CASSFVQGNSPLHF.

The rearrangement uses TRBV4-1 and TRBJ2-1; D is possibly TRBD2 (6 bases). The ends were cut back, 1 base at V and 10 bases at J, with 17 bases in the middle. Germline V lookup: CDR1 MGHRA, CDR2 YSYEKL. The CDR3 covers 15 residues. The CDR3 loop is CASSQVGLNIGEQFF. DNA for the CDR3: TGCGCCAGCAGCCAAGTGGGACTTAACATCGGAGAGCAGTTCTTC.

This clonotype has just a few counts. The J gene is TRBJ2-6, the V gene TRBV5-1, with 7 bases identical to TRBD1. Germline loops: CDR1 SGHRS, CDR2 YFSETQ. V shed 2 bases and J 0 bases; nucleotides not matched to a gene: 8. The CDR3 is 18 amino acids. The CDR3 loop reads CASSFPDRKSSGANVLTF. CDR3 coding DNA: TGCGCCAGCAGCTTCCCGGACAGGAAGAGCTCTGGGGCCAACGTCCTGACTTTC. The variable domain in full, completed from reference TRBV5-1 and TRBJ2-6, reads KAGVTQTPRYLIKTRGQQVTLSCSPISGHRSVSWYQQTPGQGLQFLFEYFSETQRNKGNFPGRFSGRQFSNSRSEMNVSTLELGDSALYLCASSFPDRKSSGANVLTFGAGSRLTVL.

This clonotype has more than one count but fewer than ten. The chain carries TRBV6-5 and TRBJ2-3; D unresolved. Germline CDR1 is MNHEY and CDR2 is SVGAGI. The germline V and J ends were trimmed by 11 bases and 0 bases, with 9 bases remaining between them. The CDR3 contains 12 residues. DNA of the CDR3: TGTGCCGTTAGATCTAGCACAGATACGCAGTATTTT. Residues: CAVRSSTDTQYF.

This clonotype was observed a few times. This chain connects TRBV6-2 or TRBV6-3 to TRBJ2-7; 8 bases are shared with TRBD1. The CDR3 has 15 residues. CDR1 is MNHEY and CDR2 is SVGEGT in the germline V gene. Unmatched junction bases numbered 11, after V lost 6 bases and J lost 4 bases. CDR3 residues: CASRSGQGDLYEQYV. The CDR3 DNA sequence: TGTGCCAGCAGATCTGGACAGGGAGATTTGTACGAGCAGTACGTC.

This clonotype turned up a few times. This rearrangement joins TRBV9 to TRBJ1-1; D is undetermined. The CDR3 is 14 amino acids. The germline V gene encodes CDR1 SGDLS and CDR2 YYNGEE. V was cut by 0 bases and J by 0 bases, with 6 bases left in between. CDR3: CASSVAPMNTEAFF. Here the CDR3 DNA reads TGTGCCAGCAGCGTAGCGCCCATGAACACTGAAGCTTTCTTT.

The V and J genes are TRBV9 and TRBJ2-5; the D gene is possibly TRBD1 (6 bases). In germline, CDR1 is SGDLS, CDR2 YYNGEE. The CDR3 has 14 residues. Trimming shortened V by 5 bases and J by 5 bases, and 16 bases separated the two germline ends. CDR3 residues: CASSRGGEGETQYF. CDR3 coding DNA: TGTGCCAGCAGTCGTGGGGGCGAGGGTGAGACCCAGTACTTC.

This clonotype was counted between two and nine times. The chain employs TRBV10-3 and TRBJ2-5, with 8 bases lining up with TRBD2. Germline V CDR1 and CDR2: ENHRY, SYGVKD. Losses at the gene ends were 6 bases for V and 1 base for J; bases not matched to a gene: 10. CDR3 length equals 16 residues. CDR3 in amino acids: CAIREGGTSGQETQYF. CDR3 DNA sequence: TGTGCCATCAGAGAGGGTGGTACTAGCGGCCAAGAGACCCAGTACTTC.

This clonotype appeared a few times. The CDR3 loop reads CAIKGSFFTDTQYF. For the CDR3, the DNA is TGTGCCATCAAAGGTAGCTTCTTCACAGATACGCAGTATTTT. V is TRBV10-3 and J is TRBJ2-3; no reliable D call. The germline V and J ends were trimmed by 7 bases and 2 bases, with 13 bases remaining between them. Germline loops: CDR1 ENHRY, CDR2 SYGVKD. The CDR3 has 14 residues.

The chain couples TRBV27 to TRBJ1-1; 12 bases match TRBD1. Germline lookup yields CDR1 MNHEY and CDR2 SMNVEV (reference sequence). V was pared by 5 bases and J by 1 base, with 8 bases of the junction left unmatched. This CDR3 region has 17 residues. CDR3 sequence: CASSLGTGGARNTEAFF. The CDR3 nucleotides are TGTGCCAGCAGTCTAGGGACAGGGGGCGCGAGGAACACTGAAGCTTTCTTT.

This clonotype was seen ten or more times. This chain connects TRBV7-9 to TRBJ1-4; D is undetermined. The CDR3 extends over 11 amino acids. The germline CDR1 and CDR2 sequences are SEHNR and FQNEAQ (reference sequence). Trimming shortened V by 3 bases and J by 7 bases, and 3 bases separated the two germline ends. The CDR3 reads CASSLFEKLFF. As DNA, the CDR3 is TGTGCCAGCAGCTTGTTTGAAAAACTGTTTTTT. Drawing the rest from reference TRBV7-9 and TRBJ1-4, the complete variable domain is DTGVSQNPRHKITKRGQNVTFRCDPISEHNRLYWYRQTLGQGPEFLTYFQNEAQLEKSRLLSDRFSAERPKGSFSTLEIQRTEQGDSAMYLCASSLFEKLFFGSGTQLSVL.

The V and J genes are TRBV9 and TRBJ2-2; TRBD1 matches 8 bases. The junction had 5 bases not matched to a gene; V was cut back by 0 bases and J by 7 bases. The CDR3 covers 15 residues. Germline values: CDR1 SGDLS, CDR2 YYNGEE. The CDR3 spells CASSVGTGQGGELFF. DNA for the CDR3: TGTGCCAGCAGCGTAGGGACAGGGCAAGGCGGGGAGCTGTTTTTT.

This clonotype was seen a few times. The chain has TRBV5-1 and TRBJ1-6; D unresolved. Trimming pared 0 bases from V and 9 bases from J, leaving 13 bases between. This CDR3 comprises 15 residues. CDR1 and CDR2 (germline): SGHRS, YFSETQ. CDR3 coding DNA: TGCGCCAGCAGCTTGGCCGTGAGTGGAGGTTCACCCCTCCACTTT. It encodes CASSLAVSGGSPLHF. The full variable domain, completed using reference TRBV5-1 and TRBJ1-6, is KAGVTQTPRYLIKTRGQQVTLSCSPISGHRSVSWYQQTPGQGLQFLFEYFSETQRNKGNFPGRFSGRQFSNSRSEMNVSTLELGDSALYLCASSLAVSGGSPLHFGNGTRLTVT.

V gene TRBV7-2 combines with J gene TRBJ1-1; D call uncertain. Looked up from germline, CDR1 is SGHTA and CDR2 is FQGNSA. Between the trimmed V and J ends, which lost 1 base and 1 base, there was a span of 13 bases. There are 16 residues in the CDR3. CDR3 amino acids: CASSLVSPKGNTEAFF. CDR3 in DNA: TGTGCCAGCAGCTTAGTTTCCCCCAAGGGGAACACTGAAGCTTTCTTT.

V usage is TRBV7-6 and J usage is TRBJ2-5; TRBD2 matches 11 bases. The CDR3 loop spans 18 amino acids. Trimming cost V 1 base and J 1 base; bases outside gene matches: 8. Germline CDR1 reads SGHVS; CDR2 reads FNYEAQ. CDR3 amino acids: CASSLGPSGGPPQETQYF. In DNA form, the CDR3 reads TGTGCCAGCAGCTTAGGTCCTAGCGGGGGGCCTCCCCAAGAGACCCAGTACTTC.

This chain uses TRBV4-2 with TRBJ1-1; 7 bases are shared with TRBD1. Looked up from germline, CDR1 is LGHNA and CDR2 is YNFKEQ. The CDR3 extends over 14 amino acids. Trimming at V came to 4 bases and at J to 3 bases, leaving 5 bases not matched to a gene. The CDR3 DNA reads TGTGCCAGCAGCCCGGGACAGCCAGACACTGAAGCTTTCTTT. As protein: CASSPGQPDTEAFF.